The TCR beta chain described here comes from a study of T cells in pancreatic ductal adenocarcinoma. Generated by immunoSEQ multiplex PCR, the TCRdb table keeps only in-frame clones and is missing some. Altogether over 90,000 clones are present, more than 90% being singletons, with the ten largest covering 2.5% to 3.5%. No neoadjuvant therapy was given to the selected pancreatic ductal adenocarcinoma patients before their surgery. Broader study findings: This surgical cohort overrepresents the minority presenting with early-stage disease. Comparisons of tumor and blood clonality may show falsely lower tumor diversity. No significant tumor-blood clonality difference; means were about 0.11 and 0.072. Tumor samples had fewer productive templates and approximately 8.2-fold fewer unique clonotypes than blood.

Note on this clone: As yet, its antigen is unknown.

The length of the CDR3 is 14 residues. V lost 5 bases to trimming and J lost 8 bases; unmatched junction nucleotides: 6. Germline-derived CDR1 and CDR2 are GTSNPN and SVGIG (reference sequence). The sequence came from a human donor with pancreatic ductal adenocarcinoma. The source material was PBMCs. The V and J genes are TRBV30 and TRBJ2-1, with 13 nucleotides matching TRBD2. The CDR3 nucleotides read TGTGCCTGGCTCGGGACTAGCGGGACCTATGAGCAGTTCTTC. This sequence encodes CAWLGTSGTYEQFF.